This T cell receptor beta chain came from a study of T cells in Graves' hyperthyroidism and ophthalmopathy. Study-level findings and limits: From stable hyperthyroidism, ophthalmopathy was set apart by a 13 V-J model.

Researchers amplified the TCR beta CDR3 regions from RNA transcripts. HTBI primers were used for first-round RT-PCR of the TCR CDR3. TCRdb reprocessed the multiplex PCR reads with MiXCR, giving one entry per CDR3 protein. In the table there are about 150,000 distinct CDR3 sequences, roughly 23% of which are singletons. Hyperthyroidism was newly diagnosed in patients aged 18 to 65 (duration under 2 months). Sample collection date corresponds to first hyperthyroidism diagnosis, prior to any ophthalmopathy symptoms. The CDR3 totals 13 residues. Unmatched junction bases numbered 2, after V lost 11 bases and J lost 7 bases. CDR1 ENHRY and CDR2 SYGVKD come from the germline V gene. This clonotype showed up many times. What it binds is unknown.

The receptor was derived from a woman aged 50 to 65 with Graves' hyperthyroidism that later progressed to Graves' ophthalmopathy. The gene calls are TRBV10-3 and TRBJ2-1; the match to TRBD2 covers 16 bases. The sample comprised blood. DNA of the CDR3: TGTGCCGCGGGACTAGCGGGAGGGAATGAGCAGTTCTTC. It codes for CAAGLAGGNEQFF.